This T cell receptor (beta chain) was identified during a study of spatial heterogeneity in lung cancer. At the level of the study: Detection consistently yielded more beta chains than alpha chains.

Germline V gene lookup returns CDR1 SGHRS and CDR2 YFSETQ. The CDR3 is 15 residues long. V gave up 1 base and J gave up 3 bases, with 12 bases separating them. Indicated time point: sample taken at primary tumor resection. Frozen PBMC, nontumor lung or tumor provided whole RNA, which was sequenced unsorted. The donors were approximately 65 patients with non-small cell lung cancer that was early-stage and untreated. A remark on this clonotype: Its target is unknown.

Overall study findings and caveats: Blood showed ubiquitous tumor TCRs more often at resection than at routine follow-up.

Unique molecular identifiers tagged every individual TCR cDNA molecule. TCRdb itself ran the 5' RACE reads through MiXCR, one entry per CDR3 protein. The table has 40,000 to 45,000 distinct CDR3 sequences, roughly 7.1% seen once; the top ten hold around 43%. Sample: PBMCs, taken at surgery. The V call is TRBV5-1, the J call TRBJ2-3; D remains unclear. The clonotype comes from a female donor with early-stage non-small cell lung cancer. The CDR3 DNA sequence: TGCGCCAGCAGCTTGCGTCAGGCCTCTACAGATACGCAGTATTTT. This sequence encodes CASSLRQASTDTQYF.